The rows below give T cell receptor beta chains drawn from one sample of a study of human T cells and chemical hapten exposure. One entry per CDR3 protein results from TCRdb running MiXCR on the RACE reads. This sample has 340,000 or so distinct CDR3 sequences, with about 7% found just once. Sequenced material: whole blood, taken in connection with sensitization to the hapten diphenylcyclopropenone (DPC). These receptors were collected from a woman aged 18 to 35 with alopecia areata. Some clones in this sample may be carry-over from other donors' samples. The CDR3 runs from the conserved cysteine through the conserved F or W. Each record gives: V gene, CDR3 length, J gene, clone size, D gene, CDR3 DNA, CDR3 protein. D genes are given only for firm matches. Only some rows state a clone size, as once, few, many or a class for expanded clones.

TRBV20-1	16	TRBJ2-1	few	TRBD1	TGCAGTGCTAGAGATGAACAGGGGGCCGACTACAATGAGCAGTTCTTC	CSARDEQGADYNEQFF
TRBV7-2	14	TRBJ2-2	-	-	TGTGCCAGCAGCATAAGGACGGGCACCGGGGAGCTGTTTTTT	CASSIRTGTGELFF
TRBV5-1	13	TRBJ2-7	few	-	TGCGCCAGCAGCTTGGGGGACGCATACGAGCAGTACTTC	CASSLGDAYEQYF
TRBV7-9	14	TRBJ1-1	-	TRBD1	TGTGCCAGCAGCTTAGTCAGGGGGCATGGTGAAGCTTTCTTT	CASSLVRGHGEAFF
TRBV4-1	14	TRBJ1-2	many	-	TGCGCCAGCAGCCCAGGCACAGCGCTCTATGGCTACACCTTC	CASSPGTALYGYTF
TRBV29-1	16	TRBJ2-5	few	TRBD2	TGCAGCGTTGAACAGCTAGCGGGGGGCGACCAAGAGACCCAGTACTTC	CSVEQLAGGDQETQYF
TRBV4-3	15	TRBJ1-5	few	-	TGCGCCAGCAGCCAAGATAAACAGGGAGGCCAGCCCCAGCATTTT	CASSQDKQGGQPQHF
TRBV15	13	TRBJ2-1	few	-	TGTGCCACCAGCAGAGGTGGAGGGAGTGAGCAGTTCTTC	CATSRGGGSEQFF
TRBV12-3/TRBV12-4	17	TRBJ2-3	-	TRBD2	TGTGCCAGCAGTTTTAGCCCCCTGGGACTAGCGGACCGTACGCAGTATTTT	CASSFSPLGLADRTQYF
TRBV9	16	TRBJ2-2	-	TRBD1	TGTGCCAGCAGCGTAGCGGGACAGCCTTACACCGGGGAGCTGTTTTTT	CASSVAGQPYTGELFF
TRBV28	14	TRBJ2-7	-	-	TGTGCCAGCAGCCCTCGTGGGAGGCGACCCAAGCAGTACTTC	CASSPRGRRPKQYF
TRBV7-2	15	TRBJ1-5	-	-	TGTGCCAGCAGCTTAAATTCGTATAGCAATCAGCCCCAGCATTTT	CASSLNSYSNQPQHF
TRBV19	18	TRBJ1-1	-	-	TGTGCCAGTAGTATAGGTTATCGCGATCGGAGTTCGAGCACTGAAGCTTTCTTT	CASSIGYRDRSSSTEAFF
TRBV4-2	19	TRBJ1-1	few	TRBD1	TGTGCCAGCAGCCAACCCCCCTTCGGGACAGGGGGGAAGAACACTGAAGCTTTCTTT	CASSQPPFGTGGKNTEAFF
TRBV4-2	17	TRBJ2-7	many	-	TGTGCCAGCAGCCAAGCTACCCAATCAAGGGTCGGGTACGAGCAGTACTTC	CASSQATQSRVGYEQYF
TRBV20-1	17	TRBJ2-6	-	-	TGCAGTGCTAGAAACGTAGCTGGGGAACTGAGGGCCAACGTCCTGACTTTC	CSARNVAGELRANVLTF
TRBV7-8	18	TRBJ1-2	few	-	TGTGCCAGCAGCTTAGCGTCCTTACCGGGGGAGAACGGACGTGGCTACACCTTC	CASSLASLPGENGRGYTF
TRBV7-6	16	TRBJ2-5	many	TRBD1	TGTGCCAGCAGCACTACAGGGGGCGCCCGTAGCGAGACCCAGTACTTC	CASSTTGGARSETQYF
TRBV7-9	14	TRBJ2-3	-	TRBD1	TGTGCCAGCAGTTTCACAGGGGGCCCAGATACGCAGTATTTT	CASSFTGGPDTQYF
TRBV6-6	13	TRBJ2-3	many	-	TGTGCCAGCAGTCTTCCCCACTTGGATACGCAGTATTTT	CASSLPHLDTQYF
TRBV29-1	14	TRBJ2-1	many	TRBD2	TGCAGCGTTGAAGAGCTAGCGGGGGGGCTTGAGCAGTTCTTC	CSVEELAGGLEQFF
TRBV12-3/TRBV12-4	13	TRBJ2-1	many	-	TGTGCCGCCGCGGGACAGACCAGCAATGAGCAGTTCTTC	CAAAGQTSNEQFF
TRBV5-4	14	TRBJ2-7	many	TRBD1	TGTGCCAGCAGCTTAGGGGGCAACTCCTACGAGCAGTACTTC	CASSLGGNSYEQYF
TRBV3-1	15	TRBJ1-1	-	-	TGTGCCAGCAGCCAACCGACAGAGCTGAACACTGAAGCTTTCTTT	CASSQPTELNTEAFF
TRBV27	18	TRBJ1-1	many	TRBD1	TGTGCCAGCACCGCTTTTCTTAGGACAGGGGGCGTTGGGACTGAAGCTTTCTTT	CASTAFLRTGGVGTEAFF
TRBV5-5	14	TRBJ1-2	few	-	TGTGCCAGCAGCCACCGGACAGCTAACTATGGCTACACCTTC	CASSHRTANYGYTF
TRBV27	17	TRBJ1-4	few	TRBD1	TGTGCCAGCAGCTTAGGTTTCCCGGGACAGGGTAATGAAAAACTGTTTTTT	CASSLGFPGQGNEKLFF
TRBV6-5	11	TRBJ1-1	few	-	TGTGCCAGCAGCCGCGGGGGTGAAGCTTTCTTT	CASSRGGEAFF
TRBV28	15	TRBJ1-2	many	-	TGTGCCAGCAGCCAGACGACAGGCGCTCCTGATGGCTACACCTTC	CASSQTTGAPDGYTF
TRBV7-9	16	TRBJ2-7	many	TRBD1	TGTGCCAGCAGCCCTTTCGGACGACAGGGATACAACGAGCAGTACTTC	CASSPFGRQGYNEQYF
TRBV29-1	14	TRBJ2-7	few	-	TGCAGCGTTGAGGGGCAGGGTGGAAGCTACGAGCAGTACTTC	CSVEGQGGSYEQYF
TRBV5-1	17	TRBJ2-6	-	-	TGCGCCAGCAGCTTGGATCGGGCCTTCTCTGGGGCCAACGTCCTGACTTTC	CASSLDRAFSGANVLTF
TRBV12-3/TRBV12-4	15	TRBJ2-1	-	TRBD1	TGTGCCAGCAGCCACAACATACCTACAGGGGATGAGCAGTTCTTC	CASSHNIPTGDEQFF
TRBV20-1	14	TRBJ2-1	few	-	TGCAGTGCCGAGAGGGGGAGCTCCTACAATGAGCAGTTCTTC	CSAERGSSYNEQFF
TRBV10-3	15	TRBJ2-7	-	TRBD1	TGTGCCATCAGAGCCTTTGGCACAGGGGACCACGAGCAGTACTTC	CAIRAFGTGDHEQYF
TRBV7-9	14	TRBJ2-7	many	TRBD2	TGTGCCAGCAGCTTAGATTTGGGAGGGAACGAGCAGTACTTC	CASSLDLGGNEQYF
TRBV7-9	14	TRBJ2-5	many	-	TGTGCCAGCAGCTTAGTAGACAACTGGGAGACCCAGTACTTC	CASSLVDNWETQYF